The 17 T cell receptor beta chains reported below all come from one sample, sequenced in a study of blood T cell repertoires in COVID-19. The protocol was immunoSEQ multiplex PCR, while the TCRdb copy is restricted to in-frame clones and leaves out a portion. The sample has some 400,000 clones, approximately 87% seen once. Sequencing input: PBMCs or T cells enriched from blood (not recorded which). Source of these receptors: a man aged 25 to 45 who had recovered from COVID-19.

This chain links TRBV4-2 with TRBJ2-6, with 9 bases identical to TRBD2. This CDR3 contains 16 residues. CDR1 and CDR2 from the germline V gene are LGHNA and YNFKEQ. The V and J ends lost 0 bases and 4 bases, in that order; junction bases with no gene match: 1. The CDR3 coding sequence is TGTGCCAGCAGCCAAGACGGGACTAGCGGGGCCAACGTCCTGACTTTC. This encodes CASSQDGTSGANVLTF.

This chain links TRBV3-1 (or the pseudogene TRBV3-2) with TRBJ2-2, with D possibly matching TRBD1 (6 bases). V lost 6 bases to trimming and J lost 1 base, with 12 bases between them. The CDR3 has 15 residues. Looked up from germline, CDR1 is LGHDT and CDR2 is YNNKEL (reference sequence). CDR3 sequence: CASRQGPLNTGELFF. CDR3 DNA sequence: TGTGCCAGCAGACAGGGCCCGCTGAACACCGGGGAGCTGTTTTTT.

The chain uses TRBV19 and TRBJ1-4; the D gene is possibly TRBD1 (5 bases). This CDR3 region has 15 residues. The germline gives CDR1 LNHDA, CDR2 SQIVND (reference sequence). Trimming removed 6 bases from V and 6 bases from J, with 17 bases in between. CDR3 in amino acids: CASSNIRKGYEKLFF. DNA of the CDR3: TGTGCCAGTAGCAATATCAGGAAGGGGTATGAAAAACTGTTTTTT.

The CDR3 region has the DNA TGTGCCAACACAGGGATCACTGAGGGCTACACCTTC. Its protein is CANTGITEGYTF. The genes are TRBV2 and TRBJ1-2, with D maybe TRBD1 (6 bases). Per the germline V gene, CDR1 is SNHLY and CDR2 is FYNNEI. Trimming removed 10 bases from V and 8 bases from J, with 17 bases in between. This CDR3 region has 12 residues.

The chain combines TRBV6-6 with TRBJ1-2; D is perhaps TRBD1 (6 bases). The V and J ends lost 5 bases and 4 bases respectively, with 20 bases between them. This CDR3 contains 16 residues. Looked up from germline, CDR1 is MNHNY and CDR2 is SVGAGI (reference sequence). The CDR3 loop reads CASSPQAGVDSYGYTF. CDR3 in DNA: TGTGCCAGCAGTCCCCAGGCAGGGGTTGATAGCTATGGCTACACCTTC.

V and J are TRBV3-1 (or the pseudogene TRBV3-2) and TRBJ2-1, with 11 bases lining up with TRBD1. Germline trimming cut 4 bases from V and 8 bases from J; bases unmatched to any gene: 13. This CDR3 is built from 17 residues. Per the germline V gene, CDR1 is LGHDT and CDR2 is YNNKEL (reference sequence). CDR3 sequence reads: CASSPLGAGQGGDEQFF. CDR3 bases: TGTGCCAGCAGCCCCCTTGGGGCGGGACAGGGGGGGGATGAGCAGTTCTTC.

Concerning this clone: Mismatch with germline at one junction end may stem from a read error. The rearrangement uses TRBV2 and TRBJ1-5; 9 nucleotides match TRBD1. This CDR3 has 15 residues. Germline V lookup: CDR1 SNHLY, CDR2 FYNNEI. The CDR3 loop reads CTSKALTGGGQPQHF. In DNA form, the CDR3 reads TGTACCAGCAAGGCCCTTACAGGGGGCGGCCAGCCCCAGCATTTT.

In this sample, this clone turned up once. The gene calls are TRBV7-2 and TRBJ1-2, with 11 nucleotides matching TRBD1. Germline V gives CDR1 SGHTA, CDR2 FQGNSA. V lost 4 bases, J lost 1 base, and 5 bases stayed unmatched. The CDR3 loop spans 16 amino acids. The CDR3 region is CASSSPGTGGNYGYTF. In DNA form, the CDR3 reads TGTGCCAGCAGCTCCCCCGGGACAGGGGGTAACTATGGCTACACCTTC.

This chain's CDR3 is CASSLPTVAGNTIYF. Written as DNA, the CDR3 is TGTGCCAGTAGTCTTCCGACAGTGGCTGGAAACACCATATATTTT. The V gene is TRBV19, the J gene TRBJ1-3; a weak D match, TRBD1 (5 bases). Germline CDR1 and CDR2: LNHDA and SQIVND (reference sequence). The CDR3 loop spans 15 amino acids. Deletions cut 5 bases from V and 2 bases from J, with 13 bases between.

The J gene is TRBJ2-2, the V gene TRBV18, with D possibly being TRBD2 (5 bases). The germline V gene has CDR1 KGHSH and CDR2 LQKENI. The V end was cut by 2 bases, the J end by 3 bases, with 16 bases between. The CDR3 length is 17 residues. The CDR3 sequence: CASSPVYNGGDTGELFF. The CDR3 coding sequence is TGTGCCAGCTCACCAGTTTATAACGGAGGAGACACCGGGGAGCTGTTTTTT.

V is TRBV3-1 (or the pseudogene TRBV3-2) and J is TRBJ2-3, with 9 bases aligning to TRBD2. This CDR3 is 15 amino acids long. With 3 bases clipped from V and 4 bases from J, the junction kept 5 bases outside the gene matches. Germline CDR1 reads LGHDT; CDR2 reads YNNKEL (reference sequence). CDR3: CASSQAGGSSDTQYF. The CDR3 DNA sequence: TGTGCCAGCAGCCAGGCGGGGGGGAGCTCAGATACGCAGTATTTT.

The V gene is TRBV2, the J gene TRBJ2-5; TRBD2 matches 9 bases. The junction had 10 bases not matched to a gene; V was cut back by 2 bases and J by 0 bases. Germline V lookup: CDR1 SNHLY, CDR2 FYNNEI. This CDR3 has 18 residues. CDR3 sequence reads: CASSEPQRGVPYQETQYF. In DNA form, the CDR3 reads TGTGCCAGCAGTGAACCCCAGCGGGGGGTTCCGTACCAAGAGACCCAGTACTTC.

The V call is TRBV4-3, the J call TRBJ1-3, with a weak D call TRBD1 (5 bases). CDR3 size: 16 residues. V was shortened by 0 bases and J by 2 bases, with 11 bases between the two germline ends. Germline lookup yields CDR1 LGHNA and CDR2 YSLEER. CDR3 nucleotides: TGCGCCAGCAGCCAAGATCTGGGGGGGACTGGAAACACCATATATTTT. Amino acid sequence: CASSQDLGGTGNTIYF.

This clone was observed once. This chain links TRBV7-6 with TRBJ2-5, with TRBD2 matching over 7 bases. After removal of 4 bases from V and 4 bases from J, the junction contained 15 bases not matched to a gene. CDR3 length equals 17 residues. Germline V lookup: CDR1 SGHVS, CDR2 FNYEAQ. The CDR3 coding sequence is TGTGCCAGCAGCTCTCCGACTAGCCTTACGTGGGGAGAGACCCAGTACTTC. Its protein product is CASSSPTSLTWGETQYF.

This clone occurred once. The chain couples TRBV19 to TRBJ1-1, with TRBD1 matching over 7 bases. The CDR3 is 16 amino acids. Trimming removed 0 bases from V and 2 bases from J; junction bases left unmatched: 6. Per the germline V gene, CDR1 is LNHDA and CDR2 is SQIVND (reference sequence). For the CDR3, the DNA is TGTGCCAGTAGTATAGACCGAGGGACAGAAAACACTGAAGCTTTCTTT. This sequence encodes CASSIDRGTENTEAFF.

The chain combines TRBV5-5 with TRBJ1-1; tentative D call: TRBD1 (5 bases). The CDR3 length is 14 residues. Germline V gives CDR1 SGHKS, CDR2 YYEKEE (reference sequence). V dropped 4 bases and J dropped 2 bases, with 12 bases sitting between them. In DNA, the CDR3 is TGTGCCAGCAGCCCTCAGGGAAGCAACACTGAAGCTTTCTTT. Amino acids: CASSPQGSNTEAFF.

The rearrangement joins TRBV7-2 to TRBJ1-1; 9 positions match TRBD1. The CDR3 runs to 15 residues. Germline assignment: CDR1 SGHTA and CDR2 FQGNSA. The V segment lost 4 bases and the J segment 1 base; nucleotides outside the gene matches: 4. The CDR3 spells CASSSGQGRNTEAFF. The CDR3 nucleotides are TGTGCCAGCAGCTCCGGACAGGGGAGGAACACTGAAGCTTTCTTT.